A selection of T cell receptor beta chains follows, all from one sample in a study of post-analysis software for immune sequencing data. From the PCR reads, TCRdb called clonotypes with MiXCR, one entry per CDR3 protein. The data show about 460,000 distinct CDR3 sequences, around 40% seen once. Material for sequencing was blood. These receptors came from a girl aged 5-17 years with multiple sclerosis. Each CDR3 is given with its conserved first and last residue.

TRBV9,CASSVIGTGGNTEAFF
TRBV11-3,CASSYTPGPLGSNDSGANVLTF
TRBV6-5,CASTRTASNEKLFF
TRBV7-3,CASSFLRSCGKETQYF
TRBV7-2,CASSLWGWNTEAFF
TRBV6-5,CASSLTGTESLYGYTF
TRBV5-6,CASSHGQGSPLHF
TRBV7-2,CASTDQTRGGTYGGYTF
TRBV28,CASSESTGTQSSYNEQYF
TRBV5-1,CASRREGPSRTDTQYF
TRBV5-1,CASSPGQGITDTQYF
TRBV6-5,CASSPPGGLKTQYF
TRBV15,CATGTGSRNQPQHF
TRBV6-5,CASSYRLGASGSLDEQFF
TRBV20-1,CSAAGGSLSYEQYF
TRBV10-3,CAIRRDSLSYEQYF
TRBV29-1,CSVGDSYEQYF
TRBV4-1,CASSPGPRDEQFF
TRBV5-1,CASSRGQIYGYTF
TRBV27,CASSQLTSGGVNEFF
TRBV29-1,CSASEGYNSPLHF
TRBV21-1,CASSKGPGRETQYF
TRBV13,CASSLDGTGEQYF
TRBV4-2,CASSPLAGVVEQYF
TRBV5-1,CASSPVLAAPNEQFF
TRBV2,CASGRLLNEQYF